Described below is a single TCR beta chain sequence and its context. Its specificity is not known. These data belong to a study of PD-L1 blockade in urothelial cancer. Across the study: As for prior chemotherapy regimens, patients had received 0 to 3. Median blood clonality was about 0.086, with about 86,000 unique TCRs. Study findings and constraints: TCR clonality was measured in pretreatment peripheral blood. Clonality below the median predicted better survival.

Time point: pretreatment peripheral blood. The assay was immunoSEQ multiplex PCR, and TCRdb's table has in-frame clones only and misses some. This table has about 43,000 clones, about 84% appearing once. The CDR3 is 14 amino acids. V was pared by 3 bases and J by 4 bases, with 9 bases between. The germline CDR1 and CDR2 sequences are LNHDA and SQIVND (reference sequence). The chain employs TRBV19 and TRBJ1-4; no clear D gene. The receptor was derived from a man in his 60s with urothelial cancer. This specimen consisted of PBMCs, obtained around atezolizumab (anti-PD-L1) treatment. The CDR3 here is CASSIDSINEKLFF. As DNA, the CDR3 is TGTGCCAGTAGTATTGACTCAATTAATGAAAAACTGTTTTTT.